This entry describes one T cell receptor beta chain. This sample was included in a study of PD-L1 blockade in urothelial cancer. Sequenced by immunoSEQ multiplex PCR; TCRdb stores in-frame clones only, minus some. Of roughly 100,000 clones in the sample, 70% to 90% were seen once. The CDR3 extends over 12 amino acids. Germline CDR1 reads SNHLY; CDR2 reads FYNNEI. V was trimmed by 5 bases and J by 9 bases, leaving 11 bases between them. Sample: PBMCs, taken around atezolizumab (anti-PD-L1) treatment. The chain employs TRBV2 and TRBJ1-5; TRBD1 is a possible D gene (5 bases). The TCR comes from a man over 45 with urothelial cancer. As DNA, the CDR3 is TGTGCCAGCAGTCTAGGGGTCGGGCCCCAGCATTTT. This gives the protein CASSLGVGPQHF.